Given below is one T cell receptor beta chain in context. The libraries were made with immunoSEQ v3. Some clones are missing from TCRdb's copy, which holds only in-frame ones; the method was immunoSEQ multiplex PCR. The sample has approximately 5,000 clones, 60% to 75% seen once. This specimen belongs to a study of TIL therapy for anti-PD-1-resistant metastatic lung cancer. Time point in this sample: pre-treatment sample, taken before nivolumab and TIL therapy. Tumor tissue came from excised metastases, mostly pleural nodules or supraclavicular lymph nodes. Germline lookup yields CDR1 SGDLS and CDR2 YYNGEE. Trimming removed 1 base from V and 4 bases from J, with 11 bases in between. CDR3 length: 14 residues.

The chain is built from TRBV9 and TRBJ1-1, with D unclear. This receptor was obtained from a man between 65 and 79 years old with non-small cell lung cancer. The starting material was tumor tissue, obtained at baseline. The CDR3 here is CASSVKEEGTEAFF. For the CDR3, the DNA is TGTGCCAGCAGCGTAAAGGAGGAAGGCACTGAAGCTTTCTTT.